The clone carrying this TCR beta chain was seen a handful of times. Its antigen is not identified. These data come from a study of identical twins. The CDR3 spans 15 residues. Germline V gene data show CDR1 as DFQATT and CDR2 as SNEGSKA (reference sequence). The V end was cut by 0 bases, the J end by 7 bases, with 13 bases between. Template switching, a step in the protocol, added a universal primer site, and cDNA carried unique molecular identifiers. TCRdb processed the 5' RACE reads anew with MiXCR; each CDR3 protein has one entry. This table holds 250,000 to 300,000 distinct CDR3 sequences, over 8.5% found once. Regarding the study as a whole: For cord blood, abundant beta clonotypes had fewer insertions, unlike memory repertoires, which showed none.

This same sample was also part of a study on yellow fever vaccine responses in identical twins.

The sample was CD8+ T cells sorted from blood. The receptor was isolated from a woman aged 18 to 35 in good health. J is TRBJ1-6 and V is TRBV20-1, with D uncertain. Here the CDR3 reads CSARDLRLDNSPLHF. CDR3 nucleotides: TGCAGTGCTAGAGATTTGCGGCTGGACAATTCACCCCTCCACTTT.